Below, 2 T cell receptor beta chains from the same sample are listed, as sequenced in a study of response to subunit inactivated influenza vaccine (dated by TCRdb to 2016 to 2018). The receptor library was made with RT-PCR. The sequencing machine was an Illumina HiSeq 2500. TCRdb reprocessing: public reads trimmed at Q25 with fastp, clones called with MiXCR, in-frame beta chains kept. Under each unique CDR3 protein, matching rows form one entry showing the most common genes and DNA. The sample records 450,000 to 600,000 distinct CDR3 sequences, 7.6% of which are singletons. Together, the top ten hold 10% to 15% of the sample. Source: PBMCs from blood, taken roughly 24 months after vaccination. The receptors stem from a man aged 50 to 69 who received an inactivated influenza vaccine. Donor details come from another sample of the same person, matched by shared clones.

This clonotype was found a few times. V usage is TRBV4-3 and J usage is TRBJ1-6, with 7 nucleotides matching TRBD1. After removal of 1 base from V and 5 bases from J, the junction contained 5 bases not matched to a gene. Germline loops: CDR1 LGHNA, CDR2 YSLEER. The CDR3 consists of 16 residues. The CDR3 loop reads CASSQGQGFHNSPLHF. CDR3 bases: TGCGCCAGCAGCCAAGGACAGGGTTTCCATAATTCACCCCTCCACTTT.

The chain employs TRBV24-1 and TRBJ2-1; D possibly corresponds to TRBD1 (5 bases). V dropped 0 bases and J dropped 7 bases, with 9 bases sitting between them. Germline CDR1 and CDR2: KGHDR and SFDVKD. The CDR3 is 14 amino acids. The CDR3 loop reads CATSDLNRKNEQFF. The CDR3, as DNA: TGTGCCACCAGTGATTTGAACAGGAAAAATGAGCAGTTCTTC.